Listed below are T cell receptor beta chains from one sample, sequenced in a study of PD-1 and CTLA-4 blockade in melanoma. Sequenced by immunoSEQ multiplex PCR; TCRdb stores in-frame clones only, minus some. Of roughly 30,000 clones in the sample, more than 85% were seen once. The sample here was CD8+ T cells from peripheral blood, taken from a patient given anti-PD-1 treatment. These receptors originate from a human donor with melanoma. CDR3s include the opening cysteine and the closing phenylalanine or tryptophan. Fields, in order: J gene, D gene, V gene, clone size, CDR3 DNA, CDR3 protein. D genes are given only for firm matches. Only part of the rows carry a size: once, few, many, or a class if the clone is expanded.

TRBJ2-5,NA,TRBV27,NA,TGTGCCAGCAGTCCCCGAGGAGGGATGGAGACCCAGTACTTC,CASSPRGGMETQYF
TRBJ1-6,NA,TRBV28,NA,TGTGCCAGCAGTTCCCCAGGCCCGGTGCCACCCCTCCACTTT,CASSSPGPVPPLHF
TRBJ2-3,NA,TRBV4-1,NA,TGCGCCAGCAGCCAAGGACGAGGCACAGATACGCAGTATTTT,CASSQGRGTDTQYF
TRBJ2-5,TRBD1,TRBV7-9,NA,TGTGCCAGCAGCTACGGGACAGGGGGAGGGGAGACCCAGTACTTC,CASSYGTGGGETQYF
TRBJ2-1,NA,TRBV11-3,once,TGTGCCAGCAGCTCCTCGACAGAATACCATTACAATGAGCAGTTCTTC,CASSSSTEYHYNEQFF
TRBJ2-4,NA,TRBV5-8,NA,TGTGCCAGCAGCTTGGCCTTCGGGCTAGCCAAAAACATTCAGTACTTC,CASSLAFGLAKNIQYF
TRBJ2-7,TRBD1,TRBV7-6,NA,TGTGCCAGCAGCTCCGGGACAGGGAAATTGGACGAGCAGTACTTC,CASSSGTGKLDEQYF
TRBJ2-5,NA,TRBV20-1,NA,TGCAGTGCCGCGGAAGAGACCCAGTACTTC,CSAAEETQYF
TRBJ1-1,NA,TRBV28,NA,TGTGCCAGCAGCGCCCAAGCTGGCTTCTCTCTCCGGAGCACTGAAGCTTTCTTT,CASSAQAGFSLRSTEAFF
TRBJ2-7,NA,TRBV11-2,once,TGTGCCAGCACCCCTAGTCCCTACGAGCAGTACTTC,CASTPSPYEQYF
TRBJ1-1,NA,TRBV28,NA,TGTGCCAGCGGTCCGGGGGGCTACACTGAAGCTTTCTTT,CASGPGGYTEAFF
TRBJ2-7,TRBD1,TRBV7-9,few,TGTGCCAGCAGCTTAAATGGACAGGGGAGGAGCTACGAGCAGTACTTC,CASSLNGQGRSYEQYF
TRBJ2-1,TRBD2,TRBV5-4,NA,TGTGCCAGCAGGTTCGGGGGGTACAATGAGCAGTTCTTC,CASRFGGYNEQFF
TRBJ2-3,NA,TRBV6-4,NA,TGTGCCAGCAGTGTCGTCGGGGGCGGGGTTGGCACAGATACGCAGTATTTT,CASSVVGGGVGTDTQYF
TRBJ2-1,TRBD2,TRBV7-8,NA,TGTGCCAGCAGCTTCAAGCGGGAATCCTACAATGAGCAGTTCTTC,CASSFKRESYNEQFF
TRBJ2-1,TRBD2,TRBV19,NA,TGTGCCAGTAGTATATCCGGGACTAAATACAATGAGCAGTTCTTC,CASSISGTKYNEQFF
TRBJ2-7,NA,TRBV7-6,NA,TGTGCCAGCAGCTTAGGAGGTAGGGAAAGCTCCTACGAGCAGTACTTC,CASSLGGRESSYEQYF
TRBJ2-1,NA,TRBV3-1/TRBV3-2,NA,TGTGCCAGCAGCCAAGCTCCTATAAGCTCCTACAATGAGCAGTTCTTC,CASSQAPISSYNEQFF
TRBJ1-2,TRBD1,TRBV28,few,TGTGCCAGCAGTTTACCCCTGAGACAGGGGAACTATGGCTACACCTTC,CASSLPLRQGNYGYTF
TRBJ2-1,NA,TRBV10-2,NA,TGCGCCAGCAGTGTGGGGTTATCCTACAATGAGCAGTTCTTC,CASSVGLSYNEQFF
TRBJ2-1,NA,TRBV7-9,NA,TGTGCCAGCAGCTCTCCCAGTCAGAGCTCCTACAATGAGCAGTTCTTC,CASSSPSQSSYNEQFF
TRBJ2-1,TRBD2,TRBV4-1,once,TGCGCCAGCAGCCAAGTTCCCGACGGGGGGGGTGAGCAGTTCTTC,CASSQVPDGGGEQFF
TRBJ1-1,NA,TRBV2,NA,TGTGCCAGCAGTAGTCGCACTGAAGCTTTCTTT,CASSSRTEAFF
TRBJ1-6,NA,TRBV30,NA,TGTGCCTGGACCACAACGAGGGGGTCGAATTCACCCCTCCACTTT,CAWTTTRGSNSPLHF
TRBJ2-3,TRBD1,TRBV27,NA,TGTGCCAGCAGTTTCGGACAGGCAGATACGCAGTATTTT,CASSFGQADTQYF
TRBJ2-7,NA,TRBV6-1,NA,TGTGCCAGCAGTGAAGCAGACGGGGGATACGAGCAGTACTTC,CASSEADGGYEQYF
TRBJ1-1,TRBD1,TRBV10-2,NA,TGCGCCAGCAGTGAGTCGACAGGGAGGACTGAAGCTTTCTTT,CASSESTGRTEAFF